The 5 T cell receptor beta chains given below trace back to one sample, sequenced in a study of cytomegalovirus exposure and HLA in healthy donors (dated by TCRdb to 2017 to 2019). Libraries were built with the immunoSEQ multiplex PCR assay. A mixture of 60 forward primers for TCR Vbeta segments and 13 reverse primers for TCR Jbeta segments was used in the multiplex PCR. TCRdb retrieved this table from immuneACCESS and kept in-frame rearrangements only. Not all clones are present; in checked studies, unresolved V genes account for under half, and no reason is known for the remainder. This specimen's table enumerates 130,000 to 150,000 clones. Approximately 0.88% of the sample belongs to the ten largest clones. Sequencing input: PBMCs. The origin of the receptors is a male donor in good health and CMV-seronegative.

The chain is built from TRBV14 and TRBJ2-5; TRBD2 matches at 10 bases. There are 21 residues in the CDR3. Per the germline V gene, CDR1 is SGHDN and CDR2 is FVKESK. J was trimmed by 5 bases and V by 2 bases; bases with no gene match: 23. CDR3 DNA: TGTGCCAGCAGCCAACCCCCTTGGACTAGCGGTAATTCCCTGGGAAGGGAGACCCAGTACTTC. This encodes CASSQPPWTSGNSLGRETQYF.

The chain links TRBV6-5 to TRBJ1-4, with D perhaps matching TRBD1 (6 bases). The CDR3 totals 15 residues. V dropped 2 bases and J dropped 8 bases, with 15 bases sitting between them. The V gene's germline CDR1 is MNHEY and CDR2 SVGAGI. CDR3 loop: CASSYGTGLGEKLFF. CDR3 bases: TGTGCCAGCAGTTACGGAACAGGGTTAGGGGAAAAACTGTTTTTT.

The genes are TRBV28 and TRBJ1-5, with a tentative D call TRBD1 (5 bases). Germline V gene data show CDR1 as MDHEN and CDR2 as SYDVKM. Trimming removed 3 bases from V and 2 bases from J, with 8 bases in between. This CDR3 has 14 amino acids. The CDR3 coding sequence is TGTGCCAGCAGTTTTTTACAGGGCAATCAGCCCCAGCATTTT. This encodes CASSFLQGNQPQHF.

The chain uses TRBV19 and TRBJ2-7, with a weak D call TRBD1 (5 bases). Deletions cut 4 bases from V and 6 bases from J, with 10 bases between. Germline CDR1 LNHDA, CDR2 SQIVND (reference sequence). This CDR3 comprises 12 residues. As DNA, the CDR3 is TGTGCCAGTAGTAGTAGGGGAAGCGAGCAGTACTTC. Amino acids: CASSSRGSEQYF. The full variable domain, with the rest looked up from reference TRBV19 and TRBJ2-7, is DGGITQSPKYLFRKEGQNVTLSCEQNLNHDAMYWYRQDPGQGLRLIYYSQIVNDFQKGDIAEGYSVSREKKESFPLTVTSAQKNPTAFYLCASSSRGSEQYFGPGTRLTVT.

The rearrangement links TRBV29-1 to TRBJ1-1; tentatively, D is TRBD1 (6 bases). CDR1 and CDR2 from the germline V gene are SQVTM and ANQGSEA. This CDR3 is built from 13 residues. V lost 4 bases and J lost 5, with 14 bases in between. The CDR3 loop reads CSVVRAGVTEAFF. DNA of the CDR3: TGCAGCGTTGTGCGGGCAGGGGTGACTGAAGCTTTCTTT.